Below are 8 T cell receptor beta chains sequenced from a single sample in a study of shared clonotypes between healthy human individuals. TCRdb's copy holds only in-frame clones and misses some; the assay was immunoSEQ multiplex PCR. The sample lists approximately 1,500,000 clones, roughly 96% occurring once. Sequenced sample: naive CD4+ T cells sorted from blood. Indicated subset: CD45RA+ positively selected. The receptors originated from a man aged 25-40 years in good health.

With respect to this clone: A junction end diverges from the germline sequence, so it may reflect a read error. The chain links TRBV7-7 to TRBJ2-7; D gene unclear. The CDR3 is 13 residues long. From germline, CDR1 is SSHAT and CDR2 FNYEAQ (reference sequence). CDR3 in amino acids: CASSLGRSYEQYF. As DNA, the CDR3 is TGTGCTAGCAGCTTAGGTCGTTCTTACGAGCAGTACTTC.

V and J are TRBV27 and TRBJ2-1; no definite D call. The CDR3 is 16 amino acids. V gave up 3 bases and J gave up 0 bases, with 12 bases separating them. Germline CDR1 is MNHEY and CDR2 is SMNVEV (reference sequence). Here the CDR3 reads CASSFLRVGSYNEQFF. The CDR3 DNA follows: TGTGCCAGCAGTTTCCTCCGGGTGGGCTCCTACAATGAGCAGTTCTTC.

The rearrangement uses TRBV25-1 and TRBJ2-7; D is unclear. Germline values: CDR1 MGHDK, CDR2 SYGVNS. Between the trimmed V and J ends, which lost 1 base and 6 bases, there was a span of 4 bases. This CDR3 comprises 11 residues. In DNA form, the CDR3 reads TGTGCCAGCAGTGAATTCTTCGAGCAGTACTTC. Translation gives CASSEFFEQYF.

The rearrangement joins TRBV29-1 to TRBJ2-5; TRBD1 is a possible D gene (6 bases). The CDR3 contains 13 residues. Germline values: CDR1 SQVTM, CDR2 ANQGSEA. Trimming took off 7 bases at V and 2 bases at J, with 14 bases between the two ends. This CDR3 is CSARRTDQETQYF. The CDR3 DNA follows: TGCAGCGCCCGGAGGACAGATCAAGAGACCCAGTACTTC.

The chain recombines TRBV19 with TRBJ2-1; D is ambiguous. CDR1 and CDR2 (germline): LNHDA, SQIVND (reference sequence). V lost 5 bases, J lost 0 bases, and 11 bases lay in between. The CDR3 contains 15 residues. CDR3 in DNA: TGTGCCAGTAGTCGACTCGTCGGCTCCTACAATGAGCAGTTCTTC. Translated: CASSRLVGSYNEQFF.

This chain joins TRBV5-1 and TRBJ1-4; 9 nucleotides agree with TRBD1. V gave up 5 bases and J gave up 7 bases; unmatched junction bases: 6. The germline gives CDR1 SGHRS, CDR2 YFSETQ. The CDR3 has 14 residues. This CDR3 is CASSGTGTSEKLFF. DNA of the CDR3: TGCGCCAGCAGTGGGACAGGGACTTCTGAAAAACTGTTTTTT. Full variable domain (rest looked up from reference TRBV5-1 and TRBJ1-4): KAGVTQTPRYLIKTRGQQVTLSCSPISGHRSVSWYQQTPGQGLQFLFEYFSETQRNKGNFPGRFSGRQFSNSRSEMNVSTLELGDSALYLCASSGTGTSEKLFFGSGTQLSVL.

The rearrangement joins TRBV7-9 to TRBJ2-3; 16 nucleotides match TRBD2. Germline V gene sequence: CDR1 SEHNR, CDR2 FQNEAQ (reference sequence). The CDR3 totals 15 residues. CDR3 DNA: TGTGCGTACCCACGCGGGACTAGCGGGAGGGTGGTGCAGTATTTT. It translates to CAYPRGTSGRVVQYF. Together with reference TRBV7-9 and TRBJ2-3, the CDR3 gives the full variable domain: DTGVSQNPRHKITKRGQNVTFRCDPISEHNRLYWYRQTLGQGPEFLTYFQNEAQLEKSRLLSDRFSAERPKGSFSTLEIQRTEQGDSAMYLCAYPRGTSGRVVQYFGPGTRLTVL.

This clone has only one observation. The chain couples TRBV5-5 to TRBJ1-4; 9 bases map to TRBD1. This CDR3 region has 18 residues. Germline V gene data show CDR1 as SGHKS and CDR2 as YYEKEE (reference sequence). The V segment lost 3 bases and the J segment 8 bases; nucleotides outside the gene matches: 17. The CDR3 region has the DNA TGTGCCAGCAGCTCCGGGACAGGGTTGCCCCGGGTTAGGGAAAAACTGTTTTTT. Its translation: CASSSGTGLPRVREKLFF. Full variable domain (remainder filled in from reference TRBV5-5 and TRBJ1-4): DAGVTQSPTHLIKTRGQQVTLRCSPISGHKSVSWYQQVLGQGPQFIFQYYEKEERGRGNFPDRFSARQFPNYSSELNVNALLLGDSALYLCASSSGTGLPRVREKLFFGSGTQLSVL.